The next 30 T cell receptor beta chains were all read from a single sample in a study of cytomegalovirus exposure and HLA in healthy donors. Vbeta (60) and Jbeta (13) primers were used in the PCR. Assay: immunoSEQ multiplex PCR; the TCRdb copy retains only in-frame clones and omits some. This table has a few hundred thousand clones, roughly 83% appearing once. The sequenced material came from PBMCs. All receptors come from a girl aged 5 to 17 in good health and CMV-seronegative.

The chain has TRBV5-4 and TRBJ2-6; 8 bases line up with TRBD1. Trimming removed 4 bases from V and 0 bases from J; junction bases left unmatched: 6. There are 17 residues in the CDR3. The germline V gene encodes CDR1 SGHNT and CDR2 YYREEE (reference sequence). The CDR3 spells CASSPTGARSGANVLTF. The CDR3 DNA follows: TGTGCCAGCAGCCCGACAGGGGCCCGCTCTGGGGCCAACGTCCTGACTTTC.

This chain joins TRBV5-1 and TRBJ2-5; the D gene is possibly TRBD2 (5 bases). The CDR3 has 14 amino acids. V lost 0 bases, J lost 1 base, and 7 bases lay in between. Germline assignment: CDR1 SGHRS and CDR2 YFSETQ. CDR3 coding DNA: TGCGCCAGCAGCTTGGGGGGAGTCCAAGAGACCCAGTACTTC. Amino acid sequence: CASSLGGVQETQYF.

The chain recombines TRBV20-1 with TRBJ2-3; D is possibly TRBD2 (5 bases). The ends were cut back, 3 bases at V and 13 bases at J, with 14 bases in the middle. Germline lookup yields CDR1 DFQATT and CDR2 SNEGSKA (reference sequence). There are 11 residues in the CDR3. CDR3: CSARGRPLEYF. DNA for the CDR3: TGCAGTGCTAGGGGGAGACCCCTTGAGTATTTT.

J is TRBJ2-7 and V is TRBV7-2; TRBD1 aligns across 10 bases. Germline assignment: CDR1 SGHTA and CDR2 FQGNSA. The CDR3 spans 15 residues. The ends lost 5 bases at V and 1 base at J; junction bases unmatched: 5. CDR3 sequence: CASSTTGGGSYEQYF. For the CDR3, the DNA is TGTGCCAGCAGCACGACAGGGGGCGGTTCCTACGAGCAGTACTTC.

This chain connects TRBV5-1 to TRBJ2-7; the D is unclear. This CDR3 has 15 amino acids. Trimming removed 0 bases at V and 3 bases at J, with 13 bases between. The germline V gene encodes CDR1 SGHRS and CDR2 YFSETQ. This CDR3 is CASSLASDYHYEQYF. CDR3 coding DNA: TGCGCCAGCAGCTTGGCTTCAGATTATCACTACGAGCAGTACTTC.

V is TRBV28 and J is TRBJ2-7; D is perhaps TRBD1 (6 bases). This CDR3 has 13 residues. Germline lookup yields CDR1 MDHEN and CDR2 SYDVKM. Trimming removed 7 bases at V and 1 base at J, with 11 bases between. Here the CDR3 reads CASIGTPSYEQYF. CDR3 DNA sequence: TGTGCCAGCATCGGGACACCGTCCTACGAGCAGTACTTC.

This chain uses TRBV5-4 with TRBJ2-1; 8 bases line up with TRBD2. Trimming cost V 2 bases and J 6 bases; bases outside gene matches: 10. The CDR3 loop spans 16 amino acids. Germline V gene lookup returns CDR1 SGHNT and CDR2 YYREEE (reference sequence). CDR3 protein: CASSFIYTGGTNEQFF. The CDR3 DNA follows: TGTGCCAGCAGCTTCATTTATACGGGGGGGACCAATGAGCAGTTCTTC.

The rearrangement uses TRBV11-1 and TRBJ2-7, with unresolved D. In germline, CDR1 is SGHAT, CDR2 FQDESV (reference sequence). Trimming removed 3 bases from V and 7 bases from J, with 10 bases in between. The CDR3 runs 12 residues. The DNA for the CDR3 is TGTGCCAGCAGCTTGGCCCCCGGGGAGCAGTACTTC. Amino acids: CASSLAPGEQYF.

The chain uses TRBV9 and TRBJ2-3; D unresolved. The CDR3 has 13 residues. The germline V gene encodes CDR1 SGDLS and CDR2 YYNGEE. Trimming removed 2 bases at V and 2 bases at J, with 6 bases between. The CDR3 nucleotides are TGTGCCAGCAGCGTCGACATCACAGATACGCAGTATTTT. This translates into CASSVDITDTQYF.

This clone was seen once. V and J are TRBV2 and TRBJ1-3, with TRBD1 as a possible D gene (6 bases). CDR1 and CDR2 from the germline V gene are SNHLY and FYNNEI. CDR3 length equals 15 residues. V lost 4 bases and J 2 bases, leaving 12 bases between the germline ends. This chain's CDR3 is CASSVEWTAGNTIYF. DNA of the CDR3: TGTGCCAGCAGTGTAGAATGGACAGCTGGAAACACCATATATTTT.

This clone has only a few counts. The CDR3 protein is CSVGGTSGRTYEQYF. The CDR3, as DNA: TGCAGCGTTGGCGGTACTAGCGGGAGAACCTACGAGCAGTACTTC. The chain has TRBV29-1 and TRBJ2-7; 11 nucleotides line up with TRBD2. Unmatched junction bases numbered 7, after V lost 4 bases and J lost 2 bases. Germline-derived CDR1 and CDR2 are SQVTM and ANQGSEA. The CDR3 has 15 residues.

This sequence joins TRBV4-1 and TRBJ2-3; D ambiguous. With 2 bases removed from V and 0 bases from J, the gap between germline ends came to 15 bases. The CDR3 spans 17 residues. Germline-derived CDR1 and CDR2 are MGHRA and YSYEKL. In DNA, the CDR3 is TGCGCCAGCAGCCAATGGGCGCCACACTCTAGCACAGATACGCAGTATTTT. Protein: CASSQWAPHSSTDTQYF.

This chain connects TRBV18 to TRBJ2-2; 7 nucleotides line up with TRBD2. Trimming took 3 bases from V and 0 from J; bases not matched to a gene: 13. The CDR3 length is 19 residues. The germline gives CDR1 KGHSH, CDR2 LQKENI. The CDR3 region has the DNA TGTGCCAGCTCACCGAGGGTGATAGCAGGACTAGCGAACACCGGGGAGCTGTTTTTT. Amino acids: CASSPRVIAGLANTGELFF.

This chain joins TRBV7-2 and TRBJ1-5; D gene unclear. CDR3 length equals 13 residues. Germline V gene sequence: CDR1 SGHTA, CDR2 FQGNSA. Trimming pared 5 bases from V and 5 bases from J, leaving 10 bases between. CDR3 region: CASSIRRDQPQHF. The CDR3 region has the DNA TGTGCCAGCAGCATTCGGAGGGATCAGCCCCAGCATTTT.

CDR3 sequence: CASSLVPVEAFF. The DNA of the CDR3 is TGTGCCAGCAGCTTAGTTCCGGTAGAAGCTTTCTTT. This chain uses TRBV11-2 with TRBJ1-1; no definite D call. Deletions cut 1 base from V and 8 bases from J, with 8 bases between. The length of the CDR3 is 12 residues. CDR1 is SGHAT and CDR2 is FQNNGV in the germline V gene. Full variable domain (outside the CDR3, taken from reference TRBV11-2 and TRBJ1-1): EAGVAQSPRYKIIEKRQSVAFWCNPISGHATLYWYQQILGQGPKLLIQFQNNGVVDDSQLPKDRFSAERLKGVDSTLKIQPAKLEDSAVYLCASSLVPVEAFFGQGTRLTVV.

The V call is TRBV11-2, the J call TRBJ2-2, with TRBD2 as a possible D gene (5 bases). The CDR3 contains 17 residues. V dropped 1 base and J dropped 5 bases, with 17 bases sitting between them. Germline V gene lookup returns CDR1 SGHAT and CDR2 FQNNGV. In nucleotides, the CDR3 is TGTGCCAGCAGCTTAGTTTTTTGGAGGTCGGTTACCGGGGAGCTGTTTTTT. It codes for CASSLVFWRSVTGELFF.

This sequence joins TRBV7-2 and TRBJ1-3; 8 bases are shared with TRBD1. The germline V gene encodes CDR1 SGHTA and CDR2 FQGNSA. The CDR3 is made up of 15 amino acids. V dropped 6 bases and J dropped 0; count of bases not matched to a gene: 4. CDR3 region: CASSRTGGSGNTIYF. CDR3 in DNA: TGTGCCAGCAGTCGAACAGGGGGCTCTGGAAACACCATATATTTT.

In DNA form, the CDR3 reads TGTGCCAGCAGACCTTTTATTGGCCCCCGGGGGAGGGACACTGAAGCTTTCTTT. Translated: CASRPFIGPRGRDTEAFF. The rearrangement links TRBV28 to TRBJ1-1; D perhaps matches TRBD1 (5 bases). The CDR3 loop spans 18 amino acids. The V gene lost 6 bases and the J gene lost 3 bases, with 26 bases spanning the gap. The germline CDR1 and CDR2 sequences are MDHEN and SYDVKM.

The chain joins TRBV18 to TRBJ2-7, with D possibly TRBD1 on 5 matching bases. Germline V lookup: CDR1 KGHSH, CDR2 LQKENI. The CDR3 has 15 amino acids. Trimming took off 5 bases at V and 0 bases at J, with 14 bases between the two ends. CDR3 region: CASSDQGTNSYEQYF. The CDR3 nucleotides read TGTGCCAGCTCAGACCAGGGAACTAACTCCTACGAGCAGTACTTC.

V usage is TRBV7-2 and J usage is TRBJ2-5; the D is unclear. The CDR3 has 15 residues. The germline gives CDR1 SGHTA, CDR2 FQGNSA. Trimming took 1 base from V and 2 from J, leaving 11 bases between them. The CDR3 region has the DNA TGTGCCAGCAGCTTAGATCCAGTACAACAAGAGACCCAGTACTTC. Protein: CASSLDPVQQETQYF.

The chain combines TRBV19 with TRBJ2-7; 9 nucleotides align to TRBD2. CDR3 length equals 14 residues. Germline CDR1 and CDR2: LNHDA and SQIVND (reference sequence). The trim removed 7 bases at V and 2 bases at J, leaving 6 bases unmatched. In DNA, the CDR3 is TGTGCCAGTACGTTCCGCGGGGGGGCCTACGAGCAGTACTTC. This translates into CASTFRGGAYEQYF.

The chain couples TRBV7-2 to TRBJ1-1; TRBD1 is a possible D gene (6 bases). Trimming removed 4 bases at V and 4 bases at J, with 19 bases between. The CDR3 spans 16 residues. From germline, CDR1 is SGHTA and CDR2 FQGNSA. DNA for the CDR3: TGTGCCAGCAGCTCACAGGGAATGAGGGTGGGCACTGAAGCTTTCTTT. This codes for CASSSQGMRVGTEAFF.

The J gene is TRBJ1-2, the V gene TRBV6-6; a weak D match, TRBD1 (6 bases). Germline values: CDR1 MNHNY, CDR2 SVGAGI (reference sequence). Trimming left V 5 bases short and J 1 base short, with 14 bases between. The CDR3 is made up of 15 amino acids. The DNA for the CDR3 is TGTGCCAGCAGTAAGCCAACACAGGGTAACTATGGCTACACCTTC. The encoded protein is CASSKPTQGNYGYTF.

The V call is TRBV30, the J call TRBJ2-7; no reliable D call. Per germline, CDR1 GTSNPN and CDR2 SVGIG (reference sequence). CDR3 size: 13 residues. Trimming took 5 bases from V and 4 from J, leaving 15 bases between them. The CDR3 sequence is CAWGSGLQYEQYF. Here the CDR3 DNA reads TGTGCCTGGGGGTCTGGGCTCCAATACGAGCAGTACTTC.

CDR3 in amino acids: CASTPLWGLAGKGPNNEQFF. CDR3 in DNA: TGCGCCAGCACCCCTTTATGGGGACTAGCGGGAAAAGGGCCAAACAATGAGCAGTTCTTC. This sequence joins TRBV5-1 and TRBJ2-1, with 13 bases fitting TRBD2. V lost 6 bases and J lost 5; bases outside the gene matches: 20. This CDR3 is 20 amino acids long. Germline loops: CDR1 SGHRS, CDR2 YFSETQ.

In its sample, this clone was seen a few times. The genes are TRBV27 and TRBJ2-7, with 7 nucleotides matching TRBD2. After removal of 2 bases from V and 4 bases from J, the junction contained 5 bases not matched to a gene. Per germline, CDR1 MNHEY and CDR2 SMNVEV (reference sequence). The CDR3 has 14 residues. The CDR3: CASSLAGETYEQYF. The CDR3 coding sequence is TGTGCCAGCAGTTTAGCGGGAGAGACATACGAGCAGTACTTC.

The genes are TRBV27 and TRBJ2-1; 11 bases match TRBD2. Germline lookup yields CDR1 MNHEY and CDR2 SMNVEV (reference sequence). The trim removed 5 bases at V and 6 bases at J, leaving 9 bases unmatched. This CDR3 region has 16 residues. As DNA, the CDR3 is TGTGCCAGCAGTCCCCTAACGGGACTAGCGGCCAATGAGCAGTTCTTC. It is translated as CASSPLTGLAANEQFF.

The gene calls are TRBV15 and TRBJ2-2; 7 bases match TRBD1. Losses at the gene ends were 6 bases for V and 3 bases for J; bases not matched to a gene: 16. The CDR3 totals 18 residues. CDR1 and CDR2 (germline): LNHNV, YYDKDF (reference sequence). CDR3 DNA: TGTGCCACCAGGCCGTTTCGGACAGGCGTTCCCTACACCGGGGAGCTGTTTTTT. This encodes CATRPFRTGVPYTGELFF.

The chain is built from TRBV28 and TRBJ1-1; 10 bases agree with TRBD1. Germline V gene sequence: CDR1 MDHEN, CDR2 SYDVKM. The CDR3 loop spans 14 amino acids. V was pared by 8 bases and J by 1 base, with 4 bases of the junction left unmatched. CDR3 sequence reads: CASGTGVRNTEAFF. CDR3 DNA: TGTGCCAGCGGGACAGGGGTGAGGAACACTGAAGCTTTCTTT.

This clone was detected only a few times. The gene calls are TRBV7-9 and TRBJ2-7, with 7 bases matching TRBD1. Germline-derived CDR1 and CDR2 are SEHNR and FQNEAQ (reference sequence). V was pared by 2 bases and J by 1 base, with 2 bases of the junction left unmatched. This CDR3 region has 14 residues. The CDR3: CASSLRGQSYEQYF. The CDR3 nucleotides are TGTGCCAGCAGCTTACGGGGACAGTCCTACGAGCAGTACTTC.